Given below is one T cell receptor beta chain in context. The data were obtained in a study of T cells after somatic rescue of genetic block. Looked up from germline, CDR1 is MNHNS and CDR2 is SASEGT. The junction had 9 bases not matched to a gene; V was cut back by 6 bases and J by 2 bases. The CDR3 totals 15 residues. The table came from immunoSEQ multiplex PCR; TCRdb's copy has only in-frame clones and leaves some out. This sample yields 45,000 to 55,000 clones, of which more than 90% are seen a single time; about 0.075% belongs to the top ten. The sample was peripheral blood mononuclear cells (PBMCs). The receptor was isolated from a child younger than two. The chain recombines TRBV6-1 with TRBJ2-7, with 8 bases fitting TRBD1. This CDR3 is CASSAPGTGAYEQYF. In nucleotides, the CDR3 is TGTGCCAGCAGCGCGCCCGGGACAGGAGCCTACGAGCAGTACTTC.